Below, 26 T cell receptor beta chains from the same sample are listed, as sequenced in a study of blood T cell repertoires in COVID-19. The method was immunoSEQ multiplex PCR; TCRdb's version includes in-frame clones alone and lacks a portion of them. Here the sample spans roughly 200,000 clones, about 85% being singletons. The source material was PBMCs or T cells enriched from blood (not recorded which). The receptors come from a middle-aged man who had recovered from COVID-19.

The V and J genes are TRBV11-2 and TRBJ2-7, with a weak D call TRBD1 (6 bases). The CDR3 consists of 15 residues. Germline V lookup: CDR1 SGHAT, CDR2 FQNNGV. V lost 5 bases to trimming and J lost 5 bases, with 19 bases between them. CDR3 region: CASSPKMTGIHEQYF. CDR3 coding DNA: TGTGCCAGCAGCCCAAAAATGACAGGTATACACGAGCAGTACTTC.

This rearrangement joins TRBV29-1 to TRBJ2-5, with D hard to call. This CDR3 has 10 residues. In germline, CDR1 is SQVTM, CDR2 ANQGSEA. Trimming removed 3 bases from V and 4 bases from J, with 3 bases in between. The CDR3 sequence is CSVEAETQYF. The CDR3 DNA follows: TGCAGCGTTGAGGCAGAGACCCAGTACTTC.

This chain uses TRBV6-1 with TRBJ2-7; TRBD2 matches at 7 bases. This CDR3 spans 14 amino acids. The V and J ends lost 1 base and 9 bases, in that order; junction bases with no gene match: 9. Germline V lookup: CDR1 MNHNS, CDR2 SASEGT. CDR3 in amino acids: CASSEVPSGPRQYF. DNA for the CDR3: TGTGCCAGCAGTGAAGTCCCTAGCGGCCCCAGGCAGTACTTC.

A few counts support this clone. The chain couples TRBV3-1 (or the pseudogene TRBV3-2) to TRBJ2-2; the D gene is possibly TRBD2 (5 bases). The CDR3 consists of 15 residues. Trimming took off 1 base at V and 0 bases at J, with 6 bases between the two ends. Per germline, CDR1 LGHDT and CDR2 YNNKEL (reference sequence). CDR3 DNA sequence: TGTGCCAGCAGCCAAGGAGGGACGAACACCGGGGAGCTGTTTTTT. This sequence encodes CASSQGGTNTGELFF.

The chain carries TRBV5-5 and TRBJ2-7; the match to TRBD2 covers 7 bases. Trimming took 0 bases from V and 6 from J; bases not matched to a gene: 9. Germline V gene data show CDR1 as SGHKS and CDR2 as YYEKEE (reference sequence). The CDR3 runs 15 residues. The CDR3 region has the DNA TGTGCCAGCAGCTTGGCCAGGGCAGGGAGGGGCGAGCAGTACTTC. Its protein product is CASSLARAGRGEQYF.

This rearrangement joins TRBV18 to TRBJ1-1; 7 bases match TRBD1. V trimming: 3 bases; J trimming: 2 bases; junction bases outside the gene matches: 6. The V gene's germline CDR1 is KGHSH and CDR2 LQKENI. The CDR3 loop spans 15 amino acids. The CDR3 sequence: CASSPYRGANTEAFF. The CDR3 bases are TGTGCCAGCTCACCTTACAGGGGCGCTAACACTGAAGCTTTCTTT.

The chain is built from TRBV5-6 and TRBJ1-6; 7 positions agree with TRBD1. The germline gives CDR1 SGHDT, CDR2 YYEEEE. This CDR3 region has 14 residues. J gave up 6 bases and V 4 bases, and 4 bases lay outside the gene matches. The CDR3 protein is CASSPGTVNSPLHF. The CDR3 region has the DNA TGTGCCAGCAGCCCCGGGACAGTTAATTCACCCCTCCACTTT. The whole variable domain, filled in from reference TRBV5-6 and TRBJ1-6, reads DAGVTQSPTHLIKTRGQQVTLRCSPKSGHDTVSWYQQALGQGPQFIFQYYEEEERQRGNFPDRFSGHQFPNYSSELNVNALLLGDSALYLCASSPGTVNSPLHFGNGTRLTVT.

This sequence joins TRBV18 and TRBJ2-3, with 13 positions matching TRBD2. The germline CDR1 and CDR2 sequences are KGHSH and LQKENI. There are 17 residues in the CDR3. With 3 bases clipped from V and 2 bases from J, the junction kept 5 bases outside the gene matches. CDR3: CASSPGLAGSNTDTQYF. The CDR3 DNA reads TGTGCCAGCTCACCGGGACTAGCGGGATCCAACACAGATACGCAGTATTTT.

The chain is built from TRBV19 and TRBJ1-2; no clear D gene. In germline, CDR1 is LNHDA, CDR2 SQIVND (reference sequence). V was trimmed by 1 base and J by 8 bases, leaving 11 bases between them. The CDR3 length is 13 residues. CDR3 amino acids: CASSIAGFSGYTF. In nucleotides, the CDR3 is TGTGCCAGTAGTATAGCCGGGTTTTCGGGCTACACCTTC.

This clone was seen just once. The CDR3 protein is CASSVGQPNTEAFF. CDR3 bases: TGTGCCAGCAGTGTAGGACAGCCGAACACTGAAGCTTTCTTT. The chain joins TRBV2 to TRBJ1-1, with D perhaps TRBD1 (6 bases). This CDR3 spans 14 amino acids. Germline CDR1 reads SNHLY; CDR2 reads FYNNEI. Trimming removed 4 bases from V and 1 base from J, with 10 bases in between.

V and J are TRBV7-9 and TRBJ2-7; 10 nucleotides agree with TRBD1. The CDR3 covers 15 residues. From germline, CDR1 is SEHNR and CDR2 FQNEAQ (reference sequence). V lost 3 bases to trimming and J lost 6 bases; unmatched junction nucleotides: 8. CDR3 protein: CASSFVGTGAIEQYF. CDR3 bases: TGTGCCAGCAGCTTTGTAGGGACAGGGGCAATCGAGCAGTACTTC.

The gene calls are TRBV5-4 and TRBJ1-2; D might be TRBD1 (6 bases). This CDR3 has 13 residues. Trimming left V 1 base short and J 7 bases short, with 11 bases between. Germline loops: CDR1 SGHNT, CDR2 YYREEE (reference sequence). CDR3: CASSLRGAAGYTF. CDR3 nucleotide sequence: TGTGCCAGCAGCTTGCGGGGGGCGGCTGGCTACACCTTC. The variable domain in full, completed from reference TRBV5-4 and TRBJ1-2, reads ETGVTQSPTHLIKTRGQQVTLRCSSQSGHNTVSWYQQALGQGPQFIFQYYREEENGRGNFPPRFSGLQFPNYSSELNVNALELDDSALYLCASSLRGAAGYTFGSGTRLTVV.

The V gene is TRBV11-2, the J gene TRBJ2-7; 9 bases align to TRBD1. CDR3 length equals 15 residues. Per germline, CDR1 SGHAT and CDR2 FQNNGV. The J segment lost 4 bases and the V segment lost 3 bases, leaving 7 bases of the junction unmatched. Here the CDR3 reads CASSFPGQGEYEQYF. The DNA of the CDR3 is TGTGCCAGCAGCTTTCCGGGACAGGGTGAATACGAGCAGTACTTC.

This clone was found a few times. The rearrangement uses TRBV3-1 (or the pseudogene TRBV3-2) and TRBJ1-2; TRBD1 might be the D (5 bases). This CDR3 has 13 amino acids. The V gene's germline CDR1 is LGHDT and CDR2 YNNKEL (reference sequence). V was clipped by 1 base and J by 8 bases, with 11 bases between them. CDR3 in amino acids: CASSQGLGPGYTF. As DNA, the CDR3 is TGTGCCAGCAGCCAAGGACTGGGGCCAGGCTACACCTTC.

V is TRBV4-1 and J is TRBJ2-7, with TRBD1 matching 9 bases. The germline V gene has CDR1 MGHRA and CDR2 YSYEKL. The V and J ends lost 4 bases and 2 bases, in that order; junction bases with no gene match: 6. The CDR3 is made up of 15 amino acids. CDR3 sequence: CASSLRQGDAYEQYF. The CDR3 DNA reads TGCGCCAGCAGCCTGAGACAGGGGGACGCCTACGAGCAGTACTTC.

The rearrangement uses TRBV27 and TRBJ2-7; D unresolved. Germline V lookup: CDR1 MNHEY, CDR2 SMNVEV (reference sequence). The V end was cut by 4 bases, the J end by 3 bases, with 4 bases between. This CDR3 comprises 11 residues. The CDR3 here is CASSSLYEQYF. The CDR3, as DNA: TGTGCCAGCAGTTCCCTCTACGAGCAGTACTTC.

This chain joins TRBV15 and TRBJ2-5; 7 bases align to TRBD1. The CDR3 totals 15 residues. Germline V gene lookup returns CDR1 LNHNV and CDR2 YYDKDF (reference sequence). The trim removed 3 bases at V and 4 bases at J, leaving 8 bases unmatched. The CDR3 here is CATSRDLQGRETQYF. The DNA of the CDR3 is TGTGCCACCAGCAGGGATTTACAGGGGAGAGAGACCCAGTACTTC.

The V call is TRBV12-3 or TRBV12-4, the J call TRBJ1-1, with a tentative D call TRBD1 (6 bases). The CDR3 totals 13 residues. The V gene lost 4 bases and the J gene lost 10 bases, with 16 bases spanning the gap. The CDR3 region is CASSYGQQGGAFF. The CDR3 bases are TGTGCCAGCAGTTATGGGCAACAGGGTGGAGCTTTCTTT.

J is TRBJ2-2 and V is TRBV30; tentative D call: TRBD2 (6 bases). The germline V and J ends were trimmed by 4 bases and 4 bases, with 19 bases remaining between them. Germline V gene sequence: CDR1 GTSNPN, CDR2 SVGIG (reference sequence). This CDR3 contains 16 residues. In DNA, the CDR3 is TGTGCCTGGATTGGGCCGGGAGATCGTGGCACCGGGGAGCTGTTTTTT. Protein: CAWIGPGDRGTGELFF. The complete variable domain, with remaining parts taken from reference TRBV30 and TRBJ2-2, reads SQTIHQWPATLVQPVGSPLSLECTVEGTSNPNLYWYRQAAGRGLQLLFYSVGIGQISSEVPQNLSASRPQDRQFILSSKKLLLSDSGFYLCAWIGPGDRGTGELFFGEGSRLTVL.

The chain employs TRBV28 and TRBJ1-1; 7 bases line up with TRBD1. Germline CDR1 reads MDHEN; CDR2 reads SYDVKM. Trimming cost V 2 bases and J 5 bases; bases outside gene matches: 5. This CDR3 region has 14 residues. CDR3 residues: CASSLVGGGTEAFF. The CDR3 DNA follows: TGTGCCAGCAGTTTAGTAGGGGGCGGAACTGAAGCTTTCTTT.

The chain carries TRBV15 and TRBJ1-4; no definite D call. Germline V gene sequence: CDR1 LNHNV, CDR2 YYDKDF (reference sequence). This CDR3 is 18 amino acids long. Trimming took 0 bases from V and 6 from J, leaving 20 bases between them. CDR3: CATSRDKGRAARDEKLFF. In nucleotides, the CDR3 is TGTGCCACCAGCAGAGATAAAGGCAGAGCGGCAAGAGATGAAAAACTGTTTTTT.

This clone occurred once. The chain recombines TRBV5-1 with TRBJ2-1, with TRBD2 matching over 8 bases. The germline CDR1 and CDR2 sequences are SGHRS and YFSETQ. This CDR3 comprises 18 residues. V dropped 0 bases and J dropped 1; count of bases not matched to a gene: 9. Written as DNA, the CDR3 is TGCGCCAGCAGCTTGGCCGAAGGCGGGAGGAGATCCTACAATGAGCAGTTCTTC. It translates to CASSLAEGGRRSYNEQFF.

The CDR3 here is CSARVSTEAFF. The DNA for the CDR3 is TGCAGTGCTAGAGTGAGCACTGAAGCTTTCTTT. V is TRBV20-1 and J is TRBJ1-1; D is unclear. This CDR3 region has 11 residues. Per germline, CDR1 DFQATT and CDR2 SNEGSKA (reference sequence). The V end was cut by 1 base, the J end by 4 bases, with 4 bases between.

The DNA of the CDR3 is TGTGCCACCAGCGCGGGGAGGGTAGGACGCCAAGAGACCCAGTACTTC. Its translation: CATSAGRVGRQETQYF. The chain uses TRBV24-1 and TRBJ2-5, with 7 bases matching TRBD2. In germline, CDR1 is KGHDR, CDR2 SFDVKD. Trimming removed 7 bases from V and 1 base from J; junction bases left unmatched: 11. This CDR3 contains 16 residues.

The CDR3 region is CASSIGQGGFSGNTIYF. In DNA form, the CDR3 reads TGTGCCAGTAGTATCGGACAGGGCGGATTCTCTGGAAACACCATATATTTT. V gene TRBV19 combines with J gene TRBJ1-3, with TRBD1 matching over 8 bases. The CDR3 is 17 residues long. Germline values: CDR1 LNHDA, CDR2 SQIVND (reference sequence). V dropped 3 bases and J dropped 0; count of bases not matched to a gene: 7. Full variable domain (remainder filled in from reference TRBV19 and TRBJ1-3): DGGITQSPKYLFRKEGQNVTLSCEQNLNHDAMYWYRQDPGQGLRLIYYSQIVNDFQKGDIAEGYSVSREKKESFPLTVTSAQKNPTAFYLCASSIGQGGFSGNTIYFGEGSWLTVV.

This rearrangement joins TRBV7-9 to TRBJ2-1; no reliable D call. With 5 bases removed from V and 0 bases from J, the gap between germline ends came to 17 bases. This CDR3 region has 17 residues. The germline V gene has CDR1 SEHNR and CDR2 FQNEAQ (reference sequence). The CDR3 region is CASSRPPAESSYNEQFF. The CDR3 DNA reads as TGTGCCAGCAGCCGCCCACCCGCGGAGAGCTCCTACAATGAGCAGTTCTTC.